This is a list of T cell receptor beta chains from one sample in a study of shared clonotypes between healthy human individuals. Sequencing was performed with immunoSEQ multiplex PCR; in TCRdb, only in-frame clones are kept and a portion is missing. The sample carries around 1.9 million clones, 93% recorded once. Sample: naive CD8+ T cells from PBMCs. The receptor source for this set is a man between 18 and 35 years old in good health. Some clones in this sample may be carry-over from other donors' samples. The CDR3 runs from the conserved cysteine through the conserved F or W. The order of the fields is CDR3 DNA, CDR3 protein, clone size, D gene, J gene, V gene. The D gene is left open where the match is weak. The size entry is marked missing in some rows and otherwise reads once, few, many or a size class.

TGTGCCAGCAGCTGGGGACAGGCGGACACCATATATTTT	CASSWGQADTIYF	-	TRBD1	TRBJ1-3	TRBV5-6
TGTGCCAGCAGCAAAGATGAATATACGCAGTATTTT	CASSKDEYTQYF	-	-	TRBJ2-3	TRBV21-1
TGTGCCAGCCAGGGGGAGACCCACAATGAGCAGTTCTTC	CASQGETHNEQFF	-	TRBD1	TRBJ2-1	TRBV10-3
TGTGCCAGCAGCTTAGACAGGTGGGCCAACGTCCTGACTTTC	CASSLDRWANVLTF	-	-	TRBJ2-6	TRBV7-8
TGCGCCAGCAGCCAACCTGGACCGGGGGCGGTCGCCGAGCAGTACTTC	CASSQPGPGAVAEQYF	-	-	TRBJ2-7	TRBV4-1
TGTGCCTGGAGGGAGTACTACGAGCAGTACTTC	CAWREYYEQYF	-	-	TRBJ2-7	TRBV30
TGTGCCAGCAGCTCCCGGGACAGGGAAGGAACTGAAGCTTTCTTT	CASSSRDREGTEAFF	-	TRBD1	TRBJ1-1	TRBV7-9
TGTGCCAGCAGGGAGAGAGGAACCTACGAGCAGTACTTC	CASRERGTYEQYF	once	-	TRBJ2-7	TRBV28
TGTGCCAGCAGGGCCGGACGATCACACACTGAAGCTTTCTTT	CASRAGRSHTEAFF	-	-	TRBJ1-1	TRBV6-5
TGTGCCAGCAGCTTATTTGAGCGGGAGAATAACGGTGAGCAGTTCTTC	CASSLFERENNGEQFF	once	TRBD2	TRBJ2-1	TRBV11-2
TGTGCCAGCAGCTCTGGACTAGCGGCATACAATGAGCAGTTCTTC	CASSSGLAAYNEQFF	-	TRBD2	TRBJ2-1	TRBV11-2
TGCAGCGCGAGCGGTCCAGAGACCCAGTACTTC	CSASGPETQYF	-	-	TRBJ2-5	TRBV29-1
TGCGCCAGCAGCCCCACCCCGGGGTACGAGCAGTACTTC	CASSPTPGYEQYF	once	-	TRBJ2-7	TRBV5-1
TGTGCCAGCTGGGGGCTCTTCCGTGGGAACACCGGGGAGCTGTTTTTT	CASWGLFRGNTGELFF	-	-	TRBJ2-2	TRBV7-9
TGTGCCAGCAGCGCCCGACAGGGGTTGGGAGGGGAGCTGTTTTTT	CASSARQGLGGELFF	once	TRBD1	TRBJ2-2	TRBV11-2
TGTGCCAGCAGCTACCGGCAGGGGGTCTACAATGAGCAGTTCTTC	CASSYRQGVYNEQFF	once	TRBD1	TRBJ2-1	TRBV9
TGTGCCAGCAGTTTATTAGCGGGCTCTAACAATGAGCAGTTCTTC	CASSLLAGSNNEQFF	-	TRBD2	TRBJ2-1	TRBV28
TGTGCCAGCAGCTCAGGAGCGAACACTGAAGCTTTCTTT	CASSSGANTEAFF	few	-	TRBJ1-1	TRBV28
TGCGCCAGCAGAAGGGGGGACTCCGGGCAAGAGACCCAGTACTTC	CASRRGDSGQETQYF	-	-	TRBJ2-5	TRBV5-1
TGTGCCAGCAGTGCCGGGACCCGTCCGGGAGGCGAGCAGTACTTC	CASSAGTRPGGEQYF	-	TRBD2	TRBJ2-7	TRBV27
TGTGCCAGTAGTATTAGGCTTAGTACAGATACGCAGTATTTT	CASSIRLSTDTQYF	-	-	TRBJ2-3	TRBV19
TGTGCCAGCAGCTCAGAGGGGGCCGGGGAGCTGTTTTTT	CASSSEGAGELFF	-	-	TRBJ2-2	TRBV7-2